The sequence of this TCR beta chain was determined in a study of shared T cell receptors in the human thymus. Assay used: immunoSEQ multiplex PCR; TCRdb lists only in-frame clones, some missing. Of more than 300,000 clones listed, about 95% are singletons. Sequencing input: thymocytes. The TCR originated in a human donor.

The DNA of the CDR3 is TGTGCCAGCAGTCACGAACCAAAGAACACTGAAGCTTTCTTT. Translated, it gives CASSHEPKNTEAFF. This chain links TRBV6-5 with TRBJ1-1; no reliable D call. This CDR3 has 14 residues. CDR1 is MNHEY, CDR2 SVGAGI, per germline. V shed 5 bases and J shed 1 base, with 11 bases lying between them.